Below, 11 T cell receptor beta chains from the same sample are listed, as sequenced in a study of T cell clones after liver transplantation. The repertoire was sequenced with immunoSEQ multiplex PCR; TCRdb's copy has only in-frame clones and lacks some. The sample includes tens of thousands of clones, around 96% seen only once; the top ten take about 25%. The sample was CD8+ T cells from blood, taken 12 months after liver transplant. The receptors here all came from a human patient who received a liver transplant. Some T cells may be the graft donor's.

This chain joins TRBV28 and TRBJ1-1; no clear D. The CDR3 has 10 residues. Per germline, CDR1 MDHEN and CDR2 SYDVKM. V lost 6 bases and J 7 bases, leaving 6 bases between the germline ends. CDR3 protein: CASRGFEAFF. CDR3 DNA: TGTGCCAGCAGGGGATTTGAAGCTTTCTTT.

Here the CDR3 DNA reads TGTGCCAGCAGCGTTTCATTCGGGGGAACCGGGGAGCTGTTTTTT. It codes for CASSVSFGGTGELFF. V and J are TRBV7-9 and TRBJ2-2, with TRBD2 as a possible D gene (6 bases). Germline assignment: CDR1 SEHNR and CDR2 FQNEAQ (reference sequence). Trimming shortened V by 5 bases and J by 5 bases, and 15 bases separated the two germline ends. The CDR3 is made up of 15 amino acids.

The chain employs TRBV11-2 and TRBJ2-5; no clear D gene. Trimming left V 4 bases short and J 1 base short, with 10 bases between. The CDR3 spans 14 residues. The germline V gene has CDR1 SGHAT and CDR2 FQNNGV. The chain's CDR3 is CASSSPGPQETQYF. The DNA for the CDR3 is TGTGCCAGCAGCTCCCCGGGTCCCCAAGAGACCCAGTACTTC.

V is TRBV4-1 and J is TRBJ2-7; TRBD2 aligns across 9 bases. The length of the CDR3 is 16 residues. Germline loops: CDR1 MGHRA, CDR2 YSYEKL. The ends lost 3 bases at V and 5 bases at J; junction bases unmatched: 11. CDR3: CASSHAPSAGGNEQYF. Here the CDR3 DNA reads TGCGCCAGCAGCCATGCCCCCTCAGCGGGAGGAAACGAGCAGTACTTC.

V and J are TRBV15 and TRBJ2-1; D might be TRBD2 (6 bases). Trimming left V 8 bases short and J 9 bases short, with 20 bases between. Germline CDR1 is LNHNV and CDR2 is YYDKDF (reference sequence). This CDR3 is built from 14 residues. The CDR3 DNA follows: TGTGCCACCCGCACCGGGAGCGATTTTCCTGAGCAGTTCTTC. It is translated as CATRTGSDFPEQFF.

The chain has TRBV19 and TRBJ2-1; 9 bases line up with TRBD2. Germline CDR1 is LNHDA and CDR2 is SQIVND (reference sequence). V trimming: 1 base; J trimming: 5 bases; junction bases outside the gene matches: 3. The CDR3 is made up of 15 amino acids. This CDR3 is CASSIVGTSNNEQFF. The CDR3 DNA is TGTGCCAGTAGTATAGTTGGGACTAGCAACAATGAGCAGTTCTTC.

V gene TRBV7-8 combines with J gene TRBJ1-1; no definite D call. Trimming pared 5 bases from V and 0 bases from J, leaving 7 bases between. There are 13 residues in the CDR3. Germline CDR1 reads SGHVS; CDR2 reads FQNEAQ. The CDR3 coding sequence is TGTGCCAGCAGCAGCAGCATGAACACTGAAGCTTTCTTT. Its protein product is CASSSSMNTEAFF. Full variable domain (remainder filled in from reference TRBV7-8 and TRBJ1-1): GAGVSQSPRYKVAKRGQDVALRCDPISGHVSLFWYQQALGQGPEFLTYFQNEAQLDKSGLPSDRFFAERPEGSVSTLKIQRTQQEDSAVYLCASSSSMNTEAFFGQGTRLTVV.

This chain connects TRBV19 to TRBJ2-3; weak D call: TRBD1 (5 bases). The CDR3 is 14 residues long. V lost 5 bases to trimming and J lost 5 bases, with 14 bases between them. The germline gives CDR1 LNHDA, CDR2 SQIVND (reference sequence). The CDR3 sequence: CASSAPSREDTQYF. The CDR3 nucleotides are TGTGCCAGTAGTGCTCCATCCAGGGAAGATACGCAGTATTTT.

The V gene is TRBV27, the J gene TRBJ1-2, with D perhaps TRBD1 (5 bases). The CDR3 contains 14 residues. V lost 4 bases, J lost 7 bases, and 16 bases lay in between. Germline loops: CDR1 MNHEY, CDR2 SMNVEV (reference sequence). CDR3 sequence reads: CASSSAGGWVGYTF. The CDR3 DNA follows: TGTGCCAGCAGTTCAGCGGGGGGGTGGGTTGGCTACACCTTC.

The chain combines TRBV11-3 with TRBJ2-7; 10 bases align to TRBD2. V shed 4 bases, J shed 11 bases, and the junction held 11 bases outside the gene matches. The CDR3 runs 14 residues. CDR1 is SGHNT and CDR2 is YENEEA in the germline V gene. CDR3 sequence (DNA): TGTGCCAGCAGCTCGCTTAGCGGGGGGAATTTTAAGTACTTC. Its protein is CASSSLSGGNFKYF.

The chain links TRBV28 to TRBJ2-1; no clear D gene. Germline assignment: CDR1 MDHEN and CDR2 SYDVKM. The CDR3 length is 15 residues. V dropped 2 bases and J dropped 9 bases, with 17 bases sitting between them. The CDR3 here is CASSLNSNFIVEQFF. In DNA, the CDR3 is TGTGCCAGCAGTTTAAACTCTAACTTTATTGTTGAGCAGTTCTTC.